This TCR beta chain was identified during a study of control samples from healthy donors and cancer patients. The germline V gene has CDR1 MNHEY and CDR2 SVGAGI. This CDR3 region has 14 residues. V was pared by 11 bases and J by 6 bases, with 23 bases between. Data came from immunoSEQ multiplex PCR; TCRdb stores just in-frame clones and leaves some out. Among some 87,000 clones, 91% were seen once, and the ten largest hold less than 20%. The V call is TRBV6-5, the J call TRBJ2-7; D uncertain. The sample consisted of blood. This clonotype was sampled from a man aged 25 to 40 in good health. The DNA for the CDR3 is TGTGCCGGCGCCTCCGGGCCAAGGACGGTCGAGCAGTACTTC. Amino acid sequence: CAGASGPRTVEQYF.